These 10 T cell receptor beta chains share one sample of origin, sequenced in a study of PD-L1 blockade in urothelial cancer. The data were produced by immunoSEQ multiplex PCR, yet TCRdb's version contains in-frame clones alone and is incomplete. The sample shows tens of thousands of clones, 90% of them seen only once. Time point meaning: pretreatment peripheral blood. The sample here was PBMCs, taken around atezolizumab (anti-PD-L1) treatment. The receptors shown here come from a man aged 55 to 70 with urothelial cancer.

The V and J genes are TRBV10-2 and TRBJ1-6; D ambiguous. V was shortened by 0 bases and J by 3 bases, with 9 bases between the two germline ends. The CDR3 totals 16 residues. Germline V gene sequence: CDR1 WSHSY, CDR2 SAAADI. CDR3 bases: TGCGCCAGCAGTGAGTCGGGCAGGCACTATAATTCACCCCTCCACTTT. Amino acids: CASSESGRHYNSPLHF.

Concerning this clone: This specimen includes other DNA sequences encoding the same CDR3. The rearrangement links TRBV2 to TRBJ1-6; 8 nucleotides agree with TRBD1. Germline trimming cut 4 bases from V and 5 bases from J; bases unmatched to any gene: 1. From germline, CDR1 is SNHLY and CDR2 FYNNEI. This CDR3 is 14 amino acids long. DNA for the CDR3: TGTGCCAGCAGTGGACAGGGGCATAATTCACCCCTCCACTTT. Translated: CASSGQGHNSPLHF.

The chain uses TRBV19 and TRBJ1-1; TRBD1 agrees at 8 bases. The CDR3 runs 14 residues. CDR1 is LNHDA and CDR2 is SQIVND in the germline V gene (reference sequence). Losses at the gene ends were 4 bases for V and 3 bases for J; bases not matched to a gene: 4. The CDR3 region has the DNA TGTGCCAGTAGTACGGAACAGGGGGACACTGAAGCTTTCTTT. It codes for CASSTEQGDTEAFF.

The CDR3 sequence: CASSLAGGRDEQYF. DNA of the CDR3: TGTGCCAGCAGCCTCGCCGGGGGGCGGGACGAGCAGTACTTC. The genes are TRBV7-2 and TRBJ2-7; tentative D call: TRBD2 (7 bases). Trimming stripped 5 bases from V and 5 bases from J, with 16 bases between. This CDR3 has 14 residues. CDR1 and CDR2 (germline): SGHTA, FQGNSA.

This sequence joins TRBV7-2 and TRBJ1-1; TRBD1 might be the D (5 bases). Germline assignment: CDR1 SGHTA and CDR2 FQGNSA. This CDR3 has 14 amino acids. V lost 5 bases to trimming and J lost 4 bases, with 14 bases between them. DNA of the CDR3: TGTGCCAGCAGCCCACCAGGGTGGGGCACTGAAGCTTTCTTT. Its protein is CASSPPGWGTEAFF.

V and J are TRBV7-9 and TRBJ2-1; D remains ambiguous. The germline V gene encodes CDR1 SEHNR and CDR2 FQNEAQ (reference sequence). CDR3 length: 14 amino acids. The germline V and J ends were trimmed by 2 bases and 10 bases, with 15 bases remaining between them. CDR3 nucleotides: TGTGCCAGCAGCTTAAAAATGCACCAACGGGAGCAGTTCTTC. Residues: CASSLKMHQREQFF.

This chain joins TRBV30 and TRBJ1-5; 8 bases line up with TRBD1. The V segment lost 3 bases and the J segment 0 bases; nucleotides outside the gene matches: 7. Germline V gene sequence: CDR1 GTSNPN, CDR2 SVGIG (reference sequence). The CDR3 has 16 residues. The CDR3 bases are TGTGCCTGGAGCGGCGGGACAGGCGATAGCAATCAGCCCCAGCATTTT. The encoded protein is CAWSGGTGDSNQPQHF.

The rearrangement joins TRBV4-3 to TRBJ1-5; TRBD1 might be the D (5 bases). The CDR3 has 16 amino acids. Germline V lookup: CDR1 LGHNA, CDR2 YSLEER. V lost 0 bases and J lost 7, with 16 bases in between. The CDR3 spells CASSQDALAGRQPQHF. The CDR3 nucleotides are TGCGCCAGCAGCCAAGATGCGCTGGCAGGGAGGCAGCCCCAGCATTTT.

This sequence joins TRBV19 and TRBJ2-1; 9 positions match TRBD1. The germline V gene encodes CDR1 LNHDA and CDR2 SQIVND (reference sequence). This CDR3 spans 14 amino acids. V was pared by 6 bases and J by 5 bases, with 5 bases of the junction left unmatched. CDR3 DNA: TGTGCCAGTAGCGGGACAGGGATTAACAATGAGCAGTTCTTC. This sequence encodes CASSGTGINNEQFF.

The chain has TRBV30 and TRBJ1-2, with D possibly TRBD1 on 6 matching bases. CDR3 length: 14 amino acids. The germline CDR1 and CDR2 sequences are GTSNPN and SVGIG (reference sequence). Trimming took off 3 bases at V and 2 bases at J, with 13 bases between the two ends. CDR3 sequence reads: CAWRGRQENYGYTF. The CDR3 DNA follows: TGTGCCTGGAGGGGGAGACAGGAAAACTATGGCTACACCTTC. Full variable domain (outside the CDR3, taken from reference TRBV30 and TRBJ1-2): SQTIHQWPATLVQPVGSPLSLECTVEGTSNPNLYWYRQAAGRGLQLLFYSVGIGQISSEVPQNLSASRPQDRQFILSSKKLLLSDSGFYLCAWRGRQENYGYTFGSGTRLTVV.